This TCR beta chain was identified in a study of T cells in localized non-small cell lung cancer. General observations from the study: Only one tumor region was sequenced, so heterogeneity remains possible. Adjacent lung exhibited a median of around 60 among the 100 most abundant tumor clones. Uninvolved adjacent lung had the highest recorded T cell clonality, with tumor below it.

Assay: immunoSEQ multiplex PCR; the TCRdb copy retains only in-frame clones and omits some. The sample lists about 40,000 clones; about four fifths were seen once. The J segment lost 3 bases and the V segment lost 4 bases, leaving 6 bases of the junction unmatched. The CDR3 runs to 15 residues. The V gene's germline CDR1 is SEHNR and CDR2 FQNEAQ (reference sequence). About this clone itself: Its antigen is not known.

The receptor comes from a male donor older than 55 with stage II lung adenocarcinoma. The starting material was peripheral blood mononuclear cells, obtained before any cancer treatment. The rearrangement uses TRBV7-9 and TRBJ1-2; 9 nucleotides agree with TRBD1. The CDR3 nucleotides read TGTGCCAGCAGCTCCGGGACAGGGAGGGACTATGGCTACACCTTC. It encodes CASSSGTGRDYGYTF. Combining the CDR3 with reference TRBV7-9 and TRBJ1-2 gives the whole variable domain DTGVSQNPRHKITKRGQNVTFRCDPISEHNRLYWYRQTLGQGPEFLTYFQNEAQLEKSRLLSDRFSAERPKGSFSTLEIQRTEQGDSAMYLCASSSGTGRDYGYTFGSGTRLTVV.